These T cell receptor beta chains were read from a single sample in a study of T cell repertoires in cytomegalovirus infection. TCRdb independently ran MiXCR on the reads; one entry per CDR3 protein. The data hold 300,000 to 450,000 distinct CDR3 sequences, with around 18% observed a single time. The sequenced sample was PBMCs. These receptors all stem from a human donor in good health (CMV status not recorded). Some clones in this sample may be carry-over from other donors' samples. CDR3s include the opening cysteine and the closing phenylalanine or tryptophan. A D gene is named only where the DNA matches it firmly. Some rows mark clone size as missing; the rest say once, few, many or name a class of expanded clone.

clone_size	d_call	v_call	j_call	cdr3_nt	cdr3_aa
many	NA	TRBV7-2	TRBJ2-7	TGTGCCAGCAGCTTCGAGGGGGGCAGAGGCTCCTACGAGCAGTACTTC	CASSFEGGRGSYEQYF
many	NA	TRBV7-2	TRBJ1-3	TGTGCCAGCAGCTTTGGGCCCGGAAACACCATATATTTT	CASSFGPGNTIYF
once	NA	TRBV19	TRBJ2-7	TGTGCCAGTAGTATAGCCCGGGGGCCACTCCGCTACGAGCAGTACTTC	CASSIARGPLRYEQYF
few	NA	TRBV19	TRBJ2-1	TGTGCCAGTAGTATAGAAGGGGCGGGTTACAATGAGCAGTTCTTC	CASSIEGAGYNEQFF
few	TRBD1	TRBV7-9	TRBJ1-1	TGTGCCAGCAGCTTAGCGCAGGGGGTTATCACTGAAGCTTTCTTT	CASSLAQGVITEAFF
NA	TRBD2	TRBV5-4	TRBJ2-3	TGTGCCAGCAGCGGGACTAGCGGGAGCCCTAGCACAGATACGCAGTATTTT	CASSGTSGSPSTDTQYF
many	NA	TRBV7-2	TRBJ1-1	TGTGCCAGCAGCTTAGGGTCAACAGGGAGCACTGAAGCTTTCTTT	CASSLGSTGSTEAFF
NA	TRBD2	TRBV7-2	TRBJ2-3	TGTGCCAGCAGCTTAGCTGGGACTACCACAGATACGCAGTATTTT	CASSLAGTTTDTQYF
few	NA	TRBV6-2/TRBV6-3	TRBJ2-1	TGTGCCAGCAGTCACCACGGTACTAGCCACAATGAGCAGTTCTTC	CASSHHGTSHNEQFF
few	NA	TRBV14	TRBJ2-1	TGTGCCAGCAGCCAACCCCTTGGTCCCTACTACAATGAGCAGTTCTTC	CASSQPLGPYYNEQFF
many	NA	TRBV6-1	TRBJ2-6	TGTGCCAGCAGTGCAACGCGGAGCTCTGGGGCCAACGTCCTGACTTTC	CASSATRSSGANVLTF
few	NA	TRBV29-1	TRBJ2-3	TGCAGCGTTTTTAGGGGTTATAAAGATACGCAGTATTTT	CSVFRGYKDTQYF
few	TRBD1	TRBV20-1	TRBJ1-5	TGCAGTGCCCGGGACAGTATCAATCAGCCCCAGCATTTT	CSARDSINQPQHF
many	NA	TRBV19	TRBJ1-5	TGTGCCAGTAGTAGTACCCCACCGCCCAGCCGGCAGCCCCAGCATTTT	CASSSTPPPSRQPQHF
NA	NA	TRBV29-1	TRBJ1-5	TGCAGCGTTGGAGGACCCCGGCCCGGAAGCAATCAGCCCCAGCATTTT	CSVGGPRPGSNQPQHF
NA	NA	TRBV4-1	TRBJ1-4	TGCGCCAGCAGCCAAGTTCTAGTTTTGGGGGGAAGGGAAAAACTGTTTTTT	CASSQVLVLGGREKLFF
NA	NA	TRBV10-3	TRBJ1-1	TGTGCCATCAGTCCGACGGGCGCAAACACTGAAGCTTTCTTT	CAISPTGANTEAFF
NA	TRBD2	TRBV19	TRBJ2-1	TGTGCCAGTAGGGCCCCTCTTAGCGGGAGGCAGTTCTTC	CASRAPLSGRQFF
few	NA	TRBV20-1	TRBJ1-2	TGCAGTGCTAGTACGGGGTCTGGCTACACCTTC	CSASTGSGYTF
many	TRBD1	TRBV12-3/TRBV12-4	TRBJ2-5	TGTGCCAGCAGCCGGGACAGGAGCGAGACCCAGTACTTC	CASSRDRSETQYF